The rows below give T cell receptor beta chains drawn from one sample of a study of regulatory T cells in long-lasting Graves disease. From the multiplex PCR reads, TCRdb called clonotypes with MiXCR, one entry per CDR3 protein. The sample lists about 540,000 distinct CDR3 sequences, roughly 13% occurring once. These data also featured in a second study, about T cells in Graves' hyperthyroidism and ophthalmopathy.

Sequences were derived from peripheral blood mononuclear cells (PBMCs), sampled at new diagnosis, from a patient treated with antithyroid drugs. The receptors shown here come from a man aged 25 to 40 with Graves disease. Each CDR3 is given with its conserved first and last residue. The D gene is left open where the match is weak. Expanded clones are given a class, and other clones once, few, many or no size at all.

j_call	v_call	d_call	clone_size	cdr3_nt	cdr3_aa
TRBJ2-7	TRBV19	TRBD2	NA	TGTGCCAGTAGTTATGCGGGGACTAGCGGGAGCTACGAGCAGTACTTC	CASSYAGTSGSYEQYF
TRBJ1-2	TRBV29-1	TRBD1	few	TGCAGCTTTGGACAGGGGAACTATGGCTACACCTTC	CSFGQGNYGYTF
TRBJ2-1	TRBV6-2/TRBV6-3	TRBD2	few	TGTGCCAGCAGACGGGGGGATGGGCAGTTCTTC	CASRRGDGQFF
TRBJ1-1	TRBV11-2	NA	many	TGTGCCAGCAGCCCAGACGGGTTGGGCACTGAAGCTTTCTTT	CASSPDGLGTEAFF
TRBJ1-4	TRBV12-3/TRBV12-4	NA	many	TGTGCCAGCATCTCGGGGCAGCCCAATGAAAAACTGTTTTTT	CASISGQPNEKLFF
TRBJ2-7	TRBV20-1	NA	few	TGCAGTGCTAGAGCGGCGCGGGAACCCTCCTACGAGCAGTACTTC	CSARAAREPSYEQYF
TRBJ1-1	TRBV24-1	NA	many	TGTGCCACCAGTGATTTGCCAGGGAACACTGAAGCTTTCTTT	CATSDLPGNTEAFF
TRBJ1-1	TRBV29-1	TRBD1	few	TGCAGCGTCGGATCGGGACAGGGAATGAACACTGAAGCTTTCTTT	CSVGSGQGMNTEAFF
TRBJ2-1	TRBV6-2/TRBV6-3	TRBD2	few	TGTGCCAGCAGAGCGAAGTCGCATACTAGCGGAAGCTCCTACAATGAGCAGTTCTTC	CASRAKSHTSGSSYNEQFF
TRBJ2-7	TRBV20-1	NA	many	TGCAGTGCTCCCCGCCGAGGTTACGAGCAGTACTTC	CSAPRRGYEQYF
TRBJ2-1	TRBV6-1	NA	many	TGTGCCAGCCTAGCAAGGAATGAGCAGTTCTTC	CASLARNEQFF
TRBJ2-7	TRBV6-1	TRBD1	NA	TGTGCCAGCAGCCCACTCGGGACAGACGAGCAGTACTTC	CASSPLGTDEQYF
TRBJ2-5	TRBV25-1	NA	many	TGTGCCAGCAGTGAATATCCCGGGACCGATGAGACCCAGTACTTC	CASSEYPGTDETQYF
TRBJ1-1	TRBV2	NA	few	TGTGCCACCAGAGGGGGATCGGGCAGAGGAGCTTTCTTT	CATRGGSGRGAFF
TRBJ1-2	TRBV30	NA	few	TGTGCCTGGAGTCCGAAGCGCTGGGGCTACACCTTC	CAWSPKRWGYTF
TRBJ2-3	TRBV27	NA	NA	TGTGCCAGCAGTTCCCCGCGCAGGGCGGCGGATACGCAGTATTTT	CASSSPRRAADTQYF
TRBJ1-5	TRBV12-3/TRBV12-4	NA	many	TGTGCCAGCAGTGATCCCAAACTTAAGCATTTT	CASSDPKLKHF